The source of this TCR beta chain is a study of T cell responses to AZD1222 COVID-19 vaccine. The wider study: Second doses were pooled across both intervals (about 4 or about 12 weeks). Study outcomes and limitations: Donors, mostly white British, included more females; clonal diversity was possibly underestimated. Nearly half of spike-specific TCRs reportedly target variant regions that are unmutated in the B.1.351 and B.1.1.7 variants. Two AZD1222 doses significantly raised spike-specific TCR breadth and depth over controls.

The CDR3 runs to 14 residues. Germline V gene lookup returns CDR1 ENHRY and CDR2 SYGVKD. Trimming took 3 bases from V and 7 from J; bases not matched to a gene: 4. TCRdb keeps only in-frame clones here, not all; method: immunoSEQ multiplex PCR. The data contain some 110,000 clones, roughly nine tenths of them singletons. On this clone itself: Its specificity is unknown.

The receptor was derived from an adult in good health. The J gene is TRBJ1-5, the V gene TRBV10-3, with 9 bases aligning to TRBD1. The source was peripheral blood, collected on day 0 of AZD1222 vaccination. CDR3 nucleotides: TGTGCCATCAGTGAACAGGGGGCAGGGCAGCCCCAGCATTTT. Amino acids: CAISEQGAGQPQHF.